The clone carrying this TCR beta chain has only one observation. Samples came from axillary lymph nodes draining the breast cancer. This record comes from a study of breast tumors, draining lymph nodes, adjacent tissues. CDR1 is MRHNA, CDR2 SNTAGT, per germline. This CDR3 has 15 amino acids. Between the trimmed V and J ends, which lost 5 bases and 11 bases, there was a span of 22 bases. TCRdb redid the calling of the multiplex PCR reads with MiXCR, one entry per CDR3 protein. The repertoire includes roughly 100,000 distinct CDR3 sequences, about 29% of them detected once, and approximately 5% sits in the top ten.

The chain has TRBV6-4 and TRBJ1-5; no reliable D call. This receptor was identified in a female donor with breast cancer. Some clones in this sample may be carry-over from other donors' samples. The sequenced material came from axillary lymph node tissue. The CDR3 nucleotides are TGTGCCAGCAGTCAGCTAGCGGGCCACCAAGAGACCCAGCATTTT. It is translated as CASSQLAGHQETQHF.